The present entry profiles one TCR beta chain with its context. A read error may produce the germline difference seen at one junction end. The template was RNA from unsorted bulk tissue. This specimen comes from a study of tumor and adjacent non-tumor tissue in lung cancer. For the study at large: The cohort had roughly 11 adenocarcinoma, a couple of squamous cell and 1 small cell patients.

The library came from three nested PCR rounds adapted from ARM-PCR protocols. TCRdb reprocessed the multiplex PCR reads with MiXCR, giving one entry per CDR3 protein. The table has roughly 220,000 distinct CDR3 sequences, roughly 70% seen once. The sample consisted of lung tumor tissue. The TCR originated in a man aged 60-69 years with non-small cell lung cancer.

The CDR3 here is CNAIWPPDTQYF. The CDR3 nucleotides are TGCAATGCCATTTGGCCCCCAGATACTCAGTATTTT. The chain combines TRBV20-1 with TRBJ2-3; no definite D call. Germline V gene sequence: CDR1 DFQATT, CDR2 SNEGSKA (reference sequence). This CDR3 contains 12 residues.